This note documents a single TCR beta chain sequence. Per the original methods: Counts of nucleated cells, estimated from reference gene primer amplification, were obtained. The assay was immunoSEQ multiplex PCR, and TCRdb's table has in-frame clones only and misses some. Clone size and the V and J calls come from that table; the DNA yielded D and trimming. The repertoire holds roughly 200,000 clones, with about 88% as singletons. The length of the CDR3 is 14 residues. V gave up 6 bases and J gave up 5 bases, with 11 bases separating them. The V gene's germline CDR1 is MNHEY and CDR2 SMNVEV (reference sequence). The data belong to a study of blood T cell repertoires in COVID-19. Whole-study context: Sites in the United States, Italy and Spain provided acute and convalescent COVID-19 samples. T cells, B-cell-depleted T cells, or PBMCs provided the cDNA or gDNA that served as material.

The sequenced sample was peripheral blood. The chain is built from TRBV27 and TRBJ1-6, with D possibly matching TRBD1 (5 bases). The sequence was obtained from a man aged 35 to 55 with active or convalescent COVID-19. CDR3 nucleotides: TGTGCCAGCAGGAGACTGACAGATAATTCACCCCTCCACTTT. This gives the protein CASRRLTDNSPLHF.